This T cell receptor (beta chain) is from a study of blood T cell repertoires in COVID-19 (dated by TCRdb to the early 2020s). Broadly, across the study: Collaborator samples came from the United States, Italy and Spain and covered acute and convalescent phases of COVID-19. Sample metadata almost always included a de-identified subject ID, COVID-19 status, age in years and sex. Samples were obtained from the ongoing ImmuneRACE study (first 160 participants) and from about 1,300 subjects provided by 6 global collaborators. The repertoires were released in a freely available public database meant as a resource for research on the immune response to SARS-CoV-2. The prospective study material was composed of cDNA or gDNA derived from T cells, B-cell-depleted T cells, or PBMCs. HLA class I and class II types, where available, came from metadata supplied by the sample provider rather than from assay-based typing. The dataset comprised deeply sampled blood TCRbeta repertoires from subjects exposed to, actively infected with, or recovered from COVID-19. General findings and caveats noted by the study authors: How much clinical and demographic metadata was included differed by source and by participant, and the metadata was provided uncurated.

Each collaborating institution followed its own protocols to collect whole blood in K2EDTA tubes. For TCRbeta analysis, collaborator samples were shipped as frozen whole blood, as isolated PBMCs, or as DNA extracted from either sample type. About this clone: No antigen is known for it. Base qualities are missing; no much larger clone stands one base away.

V loses 6 bases at its end and J loses 5 bases; junction bases beyond the gene matches: 6. From cysteine to phenylalanine, the CDR3 is 15 amino acids long. Only the CDR3 DNA stays, 45 bases, in frame from base 1. The germline V gene sets CDR1 to SGHRS and CDR2 to YFSETQ. The immunoSEQ Assay, a bias-controlled multiplex PCR, was used to amplify TCRbeta CDR3 regions from genomic DNA. The source study handled its data this way. Nucleated cell counts per sample were estimated from amplification of reference gene primers within the assay. To quantify the absolute abundance of each unique TCRbeta CDR3 rearrangement, sequence reads were collapsed and filtered. For each sample, productive Simpson clonality was calculated by taking the square root of Simpson's diversity index across productive rearrangements. TCRdb obtained this table from immuneACCESS and retained in-frame rearrangements with V and J assigned. These tables miss some clones; where compared with another copy, unresolved V genes account for less than half of the shortfall, and the remainder is unexplained. Clone size and V and J calls were adopted from that table, with D and trimming inferred from the DNA. Recorded for this sample are around 71,000 clones; about 79% of them occurred a single time. Approximately 30% of the sample lies in the top ten.

This TCR derives from a man between 65 and 85 years old with acute or convalescent COVID-19. The sequenced sample was peripheral blood. The sequence joins TRBV5-1 to TRBJ2-1; TRBD2 fits 12 bases in the junction. The CDR3 protein is CASIFGLAGNNEQFF. The DNA is as follows: TGCGCCAGCATCTTCGGACTAGCGGGAAACAATGAGCAGTTCTTC.